This T cell receptor (beta chain) was documented in a study of cytomegalovirus exposure and HLA in healthy donors. The germline CDR1 and CDR2 sequences are MNHEY and SVGAGI. This CDR3 is 13 amino acids long. With 10 bases removed from V and 4 bases from J, the gap between germline ends came to 15 bases. The PCR ran on 60 Vbeta and 13 Jbeta primers. Only in-frame clones appear in the TCRdb table, and some are missing; sequencing was by immunoSEQ multiplex PCR. The sample includes around 100,000 clones, approximately 79% of them seen just once. Sequenced: PBMCs. The clonotype comes from a man aged 45 to 65 in good health and CMV-seropositive. The rearrangement joins TRBV6-5 to TRBJ2-3, with a weak D call TRBD2 (6 bases). The CDR3 DNA reads as TGTGCCACGAGGAGGGGTGCGCCAGATACGCAGTATTTT. Protein sequence: CATRRGAPDTQYF.